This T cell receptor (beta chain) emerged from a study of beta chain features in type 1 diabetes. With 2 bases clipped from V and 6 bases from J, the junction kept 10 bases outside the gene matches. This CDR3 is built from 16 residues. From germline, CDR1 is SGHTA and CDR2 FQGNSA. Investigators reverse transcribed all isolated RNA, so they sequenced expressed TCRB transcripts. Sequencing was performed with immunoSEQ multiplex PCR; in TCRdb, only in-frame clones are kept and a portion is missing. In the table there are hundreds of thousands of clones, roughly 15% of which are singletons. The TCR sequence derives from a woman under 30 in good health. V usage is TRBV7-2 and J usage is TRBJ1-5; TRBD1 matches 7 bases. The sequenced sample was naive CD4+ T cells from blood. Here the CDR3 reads CASSLRPTGRGQPQHF. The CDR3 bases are TGTGCCAGCAGCTTACGCCCGACAGGGCGGGGTCAGCCCCAGCATTTT.